Following are 14 T cell receptor beta chains from one sample sequenced in a study of monozygotic twins with inflammatory bowel disease (dated by TCRdb to between 2019 and 2020). The receptor library was made with 5' RACE. The instrument was an Illumina HiSeq 2500. TCRdb reprocessed the reads, reporting each CDR3 protein sequence once and no DNA. The sample's clone listing holds about 160,000 distinct CDR3 sequences. Approximately 2.4% of the sample rests with the top ten. The sequenced sample was blood. The receptor set was obtained from a human donor with ulcerative colitis or Crohn's disease, or a healthy co-twin of an affected twin (not recorded which).

This rearrangement joins TRBV20-1 to TRBJ2-1; TCRdb returns TRBD1, unconfirmable since there is no DNA. The CDR3 has 16 residues. In germline, CDR1 is DFQATT, CDR2 SNEGSKA (reference sequence). This chain's CDR3 is CSARGRSGQGYNEQFF.

The chain employs TRBV7-8 and TRBJ2-5; TCRdb gives TRBD1 as the D gene, but with no DNA this cannot be confirmed. In germline, CDR1 is SGHVS, CDR2 FQNEAQ. The length of the CDR3 is 14 residues. The CDR3 protein is CASSPSRGIETQYF. The complete variable domain, with remaining parts taken from reference TRBV7-8 and TRBJ2-5, reads GAGVSQSPRYKVAKRGQDVALRCDPISGHVSLFWYQQALGQGPEFLTYFQNEAQLDKSGLPSDRFFAERPEGSVSTLKIQRTQQEDSAVYLCASSPSRGIETQYFGPGTRLLVL.

The genes are TRBV2 and TRBJ2-2; lacking DNA, the TRBD1 call made by TCRdb goes unchecked. CDR1 and CDR2 from the germline V gene are SNHLY and FYNNEI. This CDR3 contains 15 residues. The CDR3 reads CASSERAGAVGELFF.

V gene TRBV12-3 or TRBV12-4 combines with J gene TRBJ2-1; absent DNA, TCRdb's TRBD2 call cannot be checked. The CDR3 covers 16 residues. Here the CDR3 reads CASSLAGVGRYNEQFF.

The gene calls are TRBV6-4 and TRBJ2-3; TCRdb indicates TRBD2, and absent DNA this call remains unverified. The CDR3 totals 16 residues. Germline CDR1 is MRHNA and CDR2 is SNTAGT. CDR3 amino acids: CASSLTGTSGTDTQYF.

V is TRBV7-9 and J is TRBJ2-2; with no DNA, the TCRdb D assignment of TRBD2 cannot be verified. Looked up from germline, CDR1 is SEHNR and CDR2 is FQNEAQ (reference sequence). CDR3 length: 17 residues. The CDR3 loop is CASSLDPRGPASMELFF.

The chain recombines TRBV18 with TRBJ2-2; TCRdb's assignment of TRBD1 cannot be checked, as there is no DNA. Germline V CDR1 and CDR2: KGHSH, LQKENI. This CDR3 contains 14 residues. The CDR3 is CASSGGTNTGELFF.

The gene calls are TRBV7-3 and TRBJ2-5. Germline V lookup: CDR1 SGHTA, CDR2 FQGTGA. This CDR3 has 15 amino acids. CDR3: CASSLSGGVQETQYF.

This chain connects TRBV4-2 to TRBJ1-1; TCRdb selects TRBD1, and the lack of DNA leaves this call unchecked. Germline V gene lookup returns CDR1 LGHNA and CDR2 YNFKEQ. This CDR3 contains 15 residues. The CDR3: CASSLTTGLNTEAFF.

The chain links TRBV27 to TRBJ2-3; there is no DNA to check the TCRdb D call of TRBD1. The germline V gene has CDR1 MNHEY and CDR2 SMNVEV (reference sequence). This CDR3 region has 16 residues. CDR3 sequence: CASTLGGPTDWDTQYF.

V usage is TRBV6-2 or TRBV6-3 and J usage is TRBJ2-1; absent DNA, TCRdb's TRBD2 call cannot be checked. This CDR3 is built from 12 residues. Germline V gene sequence: CDR1 MNHEY, CDR2 SVGEGT. CDR3: CASTSRWDEQFF.

The chain employs TRBV6-5 and TRBJ1-1. This CDR3 is built from 11 residues. The germline V gene encodes CDR1 MNHEY and CDR2 SVGAGI. This CDR3 reads CASRYDTEAFF.

This rearrangement joins TRBV6-5 to TRBJ1-1; TCRdb calls TRBD1, which cannot be checked without DNA. The CDR3 loop spans 16 amino acids. From germline, CDR1 is MNHEY and CDR2 SVGAGI. The CDR3 reads CASSSPGEVENTEAFF.

The chain recombines TRBV7-3 with TRBJ2-7; TCRdb's D call, TRBD2, is unchecked because there is no DNA. The CDR3 covers 13 residues. The V gene's germline CDR1 is SGHTA and CDR2 FQGTGA. This chain's CDR3 is CASSASTRGEQYF.